These T cell receptor beta chains were read from a single sample in a study of shared clonotypes between healthy human individuals. Assay: immunoSEQ multiplex PCR; the TCRdb copy retains only in-frame clones and omits some. The data contain 740,000 or so clones, more than 70% of them singletons. Sequenced: memory CD4+ T cells sorted from blood. These receptors were taken from a woman aged 30 to 39 in good health. Each CDR3 is given with its conserved first and last residue. The D gene is left open where the match is weak. Expanded clones are given a class, and other clones once, few, many or no size at all.

TRBJ2-1 . . TRBV18 CASSPQSGNDEQFF TGTGCCAGCTCCCCCCAATCGGGAAACGATGAGCAGTTCTTC
TRBJ2-4 few . TRBV28 CAIGWAKNIQYF TGTGCCATCGGGTGGGCCAAAAACATTCAGTACTTC
TRBJ2-1 . . TRBV11-3 CASSRKGSYNEQFF TGTGCCAGCAGCAGGAAGGGCTCCTACAATGAGCAGTTCTTC
TRBJ1-1 few . TRBV2 CASSTRGTFF TGTGCCAGCAGTACTAGGGGAACTTTCTTT
TRBJ2-6 once . TRBV19 CASSRAPGGQSGANVLTF TGTGCCAGTAGTAGGGCCCCCGGGGGGCAGTCCGGGGCCAACGTCCTGACTTTC
TRBJ2-7 . . TRBV7-9 CASSPDRGRRSYEQYF TGTGCCAGCAGCCCCGATAGGGGGAGACGCTCCTACGAGCAGTACTTC
TRBJ2-3 . TRBD1 TRBV9 CASSPRQGMGTDTQYF TGTGCCAGCAGCCCACGACAGGGGATGGGGACAGATACGCAGTATTTT
TRBJ1-2 . . TRBV5-1 CASSLGTDYGYTF TGCGCCAGCAGCCTCGGGACTGACTATGGCTACACCTTC
TRBJ2-1 . . TRBV5-1 CASSLRQAPYNEQFF TGCGCCAGCAGCTTGAGGCAGGCACCCTACAATGAGCAGTTCTTC
TRBJ1-1 few . TRBV2 CASSLQGVGTEAFF TGTGCCAGCAGCCTACAGGGAGTTGGCACTGAAGCTTTCTTT
TRBJ2-1 . TRBD2 TRBV11-3 CASSSGSGSGDEQFF TGTGCCAGCAGCTCGGGTAGCGGGAGTGGCGATGAGCAGTTCTTC
TRBJ1-2 . . TRBV2 CASSTDPANYGYTF TGTGCCAGCAGTACCGATCCAGCTAACTATGGCTACACCTTC
TRBJ2-5 . . TRBV11-2 CASSLARGATQYF TGTGCCAGCAGCTTAGCTAGGGGGGCGACCCAGTACTTC
TRBJ1-1 once . TRBV27 CASSLSPGQGSPEAFF TGTGCCAGCAGTTTATCCCCCGGCCAGGGCTCCCCTGAAGCTTTCTTT
TRBJ1-5 few . TRBV19 CASSDYGRLGNQPQHF TGTGCCAGTAGTGACTACGGACGGTTGGGCAATCAGCCCCAGCATTTT
TRBJ1-1 once . TRBV11-2 CASSSRTGSPNTEAFF TGTGCCAGCAGCTCAAGAACAGGGTCCCCGAACACTGAAGCTTTCTTT
TRBJ2-7 . TRBD1 TRBV19 CASINGQGYGEQYF TGTGCCAGTATAAACGGACAGGGGTATGGCGAGCAGTACTTC
TRBJ2-3 few . TRBV6-6 CASSSRRGGQDTQYF TGTGCCAGCAGTAGTAGGAGGGGGGGCCAAGATACGCAGTATTTT
TRBJ2-5 . . TRBV10-2 CASGRGPKETQYF TGCGCCAGCGGCCGGGGCCCCAAAGAGACCCAGTACTTC
TRBJ2-1 few . TRBV2 CASSGTRYNEQFF TGTGCCAGCAGTGGCACCCGCTACAATGAGCAGTTCTTC
TRBJ2-2 . TRBD2 TRBV29-1 CSARPLAGGTGELFF TGCAGCGCCCGACCTCTAGCGGGAGGTACCGGGGAGCTGTTTTTT
TRBJ2-7 few TRBD1 TRBV19 CASSAGTGDEQYF TGTGCCAGTAGTGCCGGGACAGGGGACGAGCAGTACTTC
TRBJ2-3 . . TRBV18 CASSPGVSRDTQYF TGTGCCAGCTCACCGGGAGTGAGTAGAGATACGCAGTATTTT
TRBJ2-3 . TRBD2 TRBV28 CASRLAGATGTDTQYF TGTGCCAGCAGACTAGCGGGAGCCACGGGGACAGATACGCAGTATTTT
TRBJ1-1 . . TRBV28 CATKKRVAFF TGTGCCACGAAGAAAAGGGTAGCTTTCTTT
TRBJ2-1 . . TRBV19 CASSRTSYNEQFF TGTGCCAGTAGTCGTACTAGCTACAATGAGCAGTTCTTC
TRBJ2-7 few TRBD2 TRBV5-1 CASSQTSGRLAYEQYF TGCGCCAGCAGCCAGACTAGCGGGAGGCTCGCCTACGAGCAGTACTTC
TRBJ2-6 . . TRBV5-5 CASSPAGVAGANVLTF TGTGCCAGCAGCCCGGCAGGGGTCGCCGGGGCCAACGTCCTGACTTTC
TRBJ2-3 . . TRBV19 CASSIQGITDTQYF TGTGCCAGTAGTATACAGGGGATCACAGATACGCAGTATTTT
TRBJ1-4 . . TRBV2 CASSGQGNEKLFF TGTGCCAGCAGTGGTCAGGGTAATGAAAAACTGTTTTTT
TRBJ2-7 . . TRBV28 CASSPLGAYEQYF TGTGCCAGCAGCCCACTAGGGGCCTACGAGCAGTACTTC
TRBJ2-1 many . TRBV5-1 CASSLEGLQFF TGCGCCAGCAGCTTGGAAGGGCTTCAGTTCTTC
TRBJ1-1 once . TRBV7-2 CASSLSANTEAFF TGTGCCAGCAGCTTATCAGCGAACACTGAAGCTTTCTTT
TRBJ1-1 once . TRBV2 CALGMQPNTEAFF TGTGCCTTAGGCATGCAGCCGAACACTGAAGCTTTCTTT
TRBJ1-1 . TRBD1 TRBV25-1 CASSGDRGPLLMNTEAFF TGTGCCAGCAGTGGAGACAGGGGGCCCCTATTGATGAACACTGAAGCTTTCTTT
TRBJ2-7 . . TRBV21-1 CASSRIQGAWDYEQYF TGTGCCAGCAGCAGGATTCAGGGGGCATGGGATTACGAGCAGTACTTC
TRBJ2-2 . . TRBV15 CATSSFGRGDTGELFF TGTGCCACCAGCAGTTTCGGCAGGGGGGACACCGGGGAGCTGTTTTTT
TRBJ2-1 . TRBD1 TRBV29-1 CSLQGNNEQFF TGCAGCTTACAGGGGAACAATGAGCAGTTCTTC
TRBJ2-7 few TRBD2 TRBV10-1 CASSQLAGAYEQYF TGCGCCAGCAGTCAACTAGCGGGAGCCTACGAGCAGTACTTC